This TCR beta chain derives from a study of blood T cell repertoires in COVID-19 (dated by TCRdb to about 2020). In the study overall: Collaborator samples came from the United States, Italy and Spain and covered acute and convalescent phases of COVID-19. The material from the prospective study consisted of cDNA or gDNA derived from T cells, B-cell-depleted T cells, or PBMCs. The dataset comprised deeply sampled blood TCRbeta repertoires from subjects exposed to, actively infected with, or recovered from COVID-19. The repertoires were released in a freely available public database intended as a resource for research on the immune response to SARS-CoV-2. The samples were drawn from two sources: the first 160 participants of the ongoing ImmuneRACE study, and 1,200 or so subjects contributed by 6 global collaborators. Sample metadata almost always included a de-identified subject ID, COVID-19 status, age in years and sex. Where available, HLA class I and class II types were taken from metadata supplied by the sample provider and were not determined by assay-based typing. General study outcomes and caveats: Clinical and demographic metadata were provided uncurated, with the amount varying by source and participant.

TCRbeta CDR3 regions were amplified from genomic DNA by means of the immunoSEQ Assay, a bias-controlled multiplex PCR. On the authors' methods: The number of nucleated cells in each sample was estimated from the amplification of reference gene primers within the assay. To quantify the absolute abundance of each unique TCRbeta CDR3 rearrangement, sequence reads were collapsed and filtered. For each sample, productive Simpson clonality was calculated as the square root of Simpson's diversity index over productive rearrangements. Imported from immuneACCESS, the table was reduced by TCRdb to in-frame sequences with V and J called. These copies leave out some clones; in studies compared against another copy, an unresolved V gene accounts for under half, and the cause of the remainder is not known. That table gives V, J and clone size, and the DNA gave D and trimming. This sample comprises 60,000 to 75,000 clones, roughly nine tenths of them detected only once. Together, the top ten hold 3.4% of the sample.

CDR1 and CDR2 are read off the germline V gene as MDHEN and SYDVKM. Spanning cysteine to phenylalanine, the CDR3 consists of 15 amino acids. Only the CDR3 DNA is retained, 45 bases long and in frame from the first base. V is shortened by 7 bases, J by 0 bases, and the region joining them spans 15 bases. At one collaborating source in Seattle, patients were enrolled during active infection and were followed longitudinally through the course of disease. The collaborating institutions used their own protocols to collect whole blood in K2EDTA tubes. Collaborator samples were shipped for TCRbeta analysis as frozen whole blood, isolated PBMCs, or DNA extracted from either sample type. As regards this clone: There is no known antigen for this receptor. No base quality values were provided; no much bigger clone lies one nucleotide off.

The sequencing sample was made of peripheral blood. This sequence was found in a woman between 45 and 65 years old with COVID-19, enrolled during active disease. The V gene is TRBV28 and the J gene is TRBJ1-1; 5 matching bases give a weak D call of TRBD1. The CDR3 here reads CASTPIGEVNTEAFF. The DNA sequence follows: TGTGCCAGCACCCCCATAGGGGAGGTGAACACTGAAGCTTTCTTT.